These 15 T cell receptor beta chains came from one sample sequenced in a study of blood T cells in healthy people across ages. Next came a second PCR, run for roughly 6 to 11 cycles, which used a sample-barcoded 5' primer along with a J-beta primer mix. A single record per CDR3 protein comes from TCRdb applying MiXCR to the 5' RACE reads. The sample shows approximately 680,000 distinct CDR3 sequences, about 32% of them seen only once. What was sequenced was blood. All receptors derive from an elderly woman in good health.

This clonotype was found many times. An end of the junction does not agree with germline; a read error may underlie this. The chain joins TRBV7-8 to TRBJ2-1; 9 bases are a match to TRBD2. The CDR3 contains 16 residues. Germline assignment: CDR1 SGHVS and CDR2 FQNEAQ. CDR3 sequence: CASSLGAGGLNKEQFF. The CDR3 DNA follows: TGTGCCAGCAGCTTGGGAGCGGGGGGCCTCAACAAAGAGCAGTTCTTC.

This clonotype was seen many times. The rearrangement joins TRBV12-3 or TRBV12-4 to TRBJ2-1; 7 positions match TRBD1. Germline trimming cut 5 bases from V and 3 bases from J; bases unmatched to any gene: 10. CDR3 length: 16 residues. CDR3 in DNA: TGTGCCAGCAGTCCCTACAGGGGACCCTTCTACAATGAGCAGTTCTTC. Amino acids: CASSPYRGPFYNEQFF.

This clonotype was observed at least ten times. CDR3 sequence reads: CASSLGAGGADTQYF. The CDR3, as DNA: TGTGCCAGCAGCTTAGGGGCAGGGGGTGCAGATACGCAGTATTTT. The chain has TRBV7-2 and TRBJ2-3; 7 positions match TRBD1. J was trimmed by 4 bases and V by 1 base; bases with no gene match: 5. Germline CDR1 reads SGHTA; CDR2 reads FQGNSA. This CDR3 contains 15 residues. Drawing the rest from reference TRBV7-2 and TRBJ2-3, the complete variable domain is GAGVSQSPSNKVTEKGKDVELRCDPISGHTALYWYRQSLGQGLEFLIYFQGNSAPDKSGLPSDRFSAERTGGSVSTLTIQRTQQEDSAVYLCASSLGAGGADTQYFGPGTRLTVL.

This chain links TRBV2 with TRBJ1-4; D call uncertain. The CDR3 contains 14 residues. V shed 8 bases and J shed 5 bases, with 15 bases lying between them. From germline, CDR1 is SNHLY and CDR2 FYNNEI. CDR3 protein: CASLHGFLNEKLFF. As DNA, the CDR3 is TGTGCCAGCCTACATGGGTTTCTAAATGAAAAACTGTTTTTT. Supplemented by reference TRBV2 and TRBJ1-4, the full variable domain reads EPEVTQTPSHQVTQMGQEVILRCVPISNHLYFYWYRQILGQKVEFLVSFYNNEISEKSEIFDDQFSVERPDGSNFTLKIRSTKLEDSAMYFCASLHGFLNEKLFFGSGTQLSVL.

This clonotype was seen ten or more times. The chain has TRBV9 and TRBJ2-3; TRBD2 aligns across 12 bases. The CDR3 has 16 amino acids. Germline V gives CDR1 SGDLS, CDR2 YYNGEE. V lost 3 bases, J lost 4 bases, and 6 bases stayed unmatched. CDR3 sequence: CASSAGLAGGADTQYF. CDR3 DNA sequence: TGTGCCAGCAGCGCGGGACTAGCGGGCGGAGCAGATACGCAGTATTTT.

This chain connects TRBV3-1 to TRBJ2-1; D not resolved. Trimming took off 3 bases at V and 12 bases at J, with 9 bases between the two ends. The CDR3 runs 11 residues. Per the germline V gene, CDR1 is LGHDT and CDR2 is YNNKEL (reference sequence). The CDR3 region has the DNA TGTGCCAGCAGCCACGCGTTGGGGCAGTTCTTC. Encoded protein: CASSHALGQFF.

There are many counts of this clonotype. The V call is TRBV6-5, the J call TRBJ2-1; 7 positions match TRBD1. The CDR3 covers 16 residues. V shed 10 bases and J 0 bases; nucleotides not matched to a gene: 12. From germline, CDR1 is MNHEY and CDR2 SVGAGI. The CDR3 sequence is CATMGRDRDSYNEQFF. The DNA for the CDR3 is TGTGCCACCATGGGAAGAGACAGGGACTCCTACAATGAGCAGTTCTTC.

This clonotype was counted ten times or more. The chain is built from TRBV7-9 and TRBJ2-6, with D uncertain. The germline V and J ends were trimmed by 2 bases and 4 bases, with 3 bases remaining between them. Germline V gene sequence: CDR1 SEHNR, CDR2 FQNEAQ (reference sequence). There are 13 residues in the CDR3. CDR3 sequence: CASSLLGANVLTF. Written as DNA, the CDR3 is TGTGCCAGCAGCTTACTCGGGGCCAACGTCCTGACTTTC.

This clonotype was observed many times. J is TRBJ2-7 and V is TRBV5-1; the D gene is possibly TRBD2 (6 bases). Trimming left V 4 bases short and J 5 bases short, with 19 bases between. The CDR3 consists of 15 residues. From germline, CDR1 is SGHRS and CDR2 YFSETQ. The CDR3 reads CASSRGTGIPDEQYF. In DNA, the CDR3 is TGCGCCAGCAGCCGGGGGACCGGGATACCCGACGAGCAGTACTTC.

The V gene is TRBV20-1, the J gene TRBJ1-1; D remains ambiguous. This CDR3 comprises 14 residues. Trimming took off 6 bases at V and 4 bases at J, with 18 bases between the two ends. Germline CDR1 is DFQATT and CDR2 is SNEGSKA (reference sequence). DNA for the CDR3: TGCAGTGCCCCTCAGGCAGCACTGAGCACTGAAGCTTTCTTT. This encodes CSAPQAALSTEAFF.

Regarding this clonotype: A much larger clonotype is one base distant, so this may be a read error. The rearrangement joins TRBV24-1 to TRBJ2-3; the D gene is possibly TRBD1 (6 bases). The CDR3 length is 15 residues. In germline, CDR1 is KGHDR, CDR2 SFDVKD. The CDR3 DNA reads TGTGCCACCGGTGATAGCGCAGGGGCCCCAGATACGCAGTATTTT. This codes for CATGDSAGAPDTQYF.

This clonotype has a count of ten or more. The J gene is TRBJ2-5, the V gene TRBV20-1; no definite D call. Trimming removed 0 bases from V and 2 bases from J, with 13 bases in between. The CDR3 is 15 residues long. CDR1 DFQATT and CDR2 SNEGSKA come from the germline V gene (reference sequence). The CDR3 coding sequence is TGCAGTGCTAGAGAGGTCTCAACCTTTCAAGAGACCCAGTACTTC. It translates to CSAREVSTFQETQYF.

To note about this clonotype: One junction end does not reproduce the germline sequence, and a read error may be involved. The chain recombines TRBV6-1 with TRBJ2-3; 8 bases match TRBD1. This CDR3 contains 16 residues. From germline, CDR1 is MNHNS and CDR2 SASEGT. In nucleotides, the CDR3 is TGTGCCAGCAGCTCGACAGGGGCTTCTAGCACAGATTCGCAGTATTTT. Its translation is CASSSTGASSTDSQYF.

The table lists this clonotype with many counts. This rearrangement joins TRBV7-7 to TRBJ2-3; 7 bases are shared with TRBD2. The CDR3 spans 13 residues. The V segment lost 11 bases and the J segment 2 bases; nucleotides outside the gene matches: 7. Germline assignment: CDR1 SSHAT and CDR2 FNYEAQ (reference sequence). The CDR3 sequence is CASSGAITDTQYF. DNA for the CDR3: TGTGCCTCAAGCGGGGCCATCACAGATACGCAGTATTTT.

This clonotype was counted a single time. The V gene is TRBV30, the J gene TRBJ1-1; D call uncertain. The V gene's germline CDR1 is GTSNPN and CDR2 SVGIG (reference sequence). The CDR3 contains 14 residues. The germline V and J ends were trimmed by 3 bases and 4 bases, with 15 bases remaining between them. The CDR3: CAWSGVRAATEAFF. The CDR3 DNA follows: TGTGCCTGGAGCGGAGTGAGGGCAGCCACTGAAGCTTTCTTT.